This TCR beta chain was sequenced in a study of shared clonotypes between healthy human individuals. This clone was detected once. Libraries were prepared by immunoSEQ multiplex PCR; TCRdb keeps only in-frame clonotypes and omits some of them. The sample lists some 1,600,000 clones, roughly 98% seen once, with approximately 0.44% in the top ten. Trimming left V 4 bases short and J 4 bases short, with 15 bases between. The CDR3 consists of 15 residues. Germline CDR1 and CDR2: SGDLS and YYNGEE. The source material was naive CD4+ T cells sorted from blood. Stated subset: CD45RA+ positively selected. The chain combines TRBV9 with TRBJ2-1; TRBD2 is a possible D gene (6 bases). This clonotype was sampled from a man aged 25 to 40 in good health. DNA of the CDR3: TGTGCCAGCAGCCGAACGGGACTGGAGTACAATGAGCAGTTCTTC. Encoded protein: CASSRTGLEYNEQFF.